Listed below are T cell receptor beta chains from one sample, sequenced in a study of cytomegalovirus exposure and HLA in healthy donors. Sequencing used immunoSEQ multiplex PCR; TCRdb keeps in-frame clones, though not all of them. The sample yields 98,000 or so clones, roughly 72% seen once. Source material: PBMCs. The receptor set was obtained from a woman under 30 in good health and CMV-seropositive. Both conserved end residues are part of each CDR3.

TRBV28,CASRKFRGNEKLFF
TRBV27,CASSLSAGRSNQPQHF
TRBV27,CASSLRASGEEDTQYF
TRBV4-1,CASALTGGHYGYTF
TRBV18,CASSPGLAGGPNEQFF
TRBV6-1,CASSQGQGGGLGNQPQHF
TRBV5-1,CASSPPARVYGYTF
TRBV6-4,CASSGLAGANEQFF
TRBV7-9,CATTLAQYF
TRBV4-1,CASSQARVSGETQYF
TRBV5-1,CASGLTGTSGYEQYF
TRBV5-1,CASSLVSGSSYEQYF
TRBV7-9,CASSPDRGGGETQYF
TRBV6-4,CASSDSAGANTEAFF
TRBV5-1,CASSLVASGGSYEQYF
TRBV6-5,CASSYGHQPQHF
TRBV11-3,CASSLDFLPGQGTKNIQYF
TRBV29-1,CSVLRLGRTGTYEQYF
TRBV25-1,CASSESGEYEQYF
TRBV28,CASSLSPLSLVYYGYTF
TRBV9,CASGQYNEQFF
TRBV6-5,CASNPDGGQTQYF
TRBV7-9,CASSLDIRNTEAFF
TRBV6-6,CASTSGLGQYF